This TCR beta chain came from a study of blood T cells in healthy people across ages. Study-wide results and limits: Naive CD4+ cell counts and diversity both ran higher in long-lived than in aged donors. Age advanced and TCR beta diversity per million T cells fell, roughly linearly. PBMCs were not sorted, which prevented a conclusive comparison of naive versus antigen-experienced cells.

A sample-barcoded 5' primer and a J-beta primer mix were used in a second PCR of roughly 7 to 11 cycles. TCRdb itself ran the 5' RACE reads through MiXCR, one entry per CDR3 protein. Here the sample spans some 1.4 million distinct CDR3 sequences, 42% being singletons. Looked up from germline, CDR1 is MDHEN and CDR2 is SYDVKM. Trimming took 6 bases from V and 11 from J; bases not matched to a gene: 17. The CDR3 consists of 16 residues. A note on this clonotype: Its cognate antigen is unknown.

The TCR comes from a woman younger than 30 in good health. Sequencing was performed on blood. The chain links TRBV28 to TRBJ2-5; 11 bases match TRBD2. This chain's CDR3 is CASSPHSSGRMDEQYF. The DNA for the CDR3 is TGTGCCAGCAGCCCTCATTCTAGCGGGAGGATGGATGAGCAGTACTTC.